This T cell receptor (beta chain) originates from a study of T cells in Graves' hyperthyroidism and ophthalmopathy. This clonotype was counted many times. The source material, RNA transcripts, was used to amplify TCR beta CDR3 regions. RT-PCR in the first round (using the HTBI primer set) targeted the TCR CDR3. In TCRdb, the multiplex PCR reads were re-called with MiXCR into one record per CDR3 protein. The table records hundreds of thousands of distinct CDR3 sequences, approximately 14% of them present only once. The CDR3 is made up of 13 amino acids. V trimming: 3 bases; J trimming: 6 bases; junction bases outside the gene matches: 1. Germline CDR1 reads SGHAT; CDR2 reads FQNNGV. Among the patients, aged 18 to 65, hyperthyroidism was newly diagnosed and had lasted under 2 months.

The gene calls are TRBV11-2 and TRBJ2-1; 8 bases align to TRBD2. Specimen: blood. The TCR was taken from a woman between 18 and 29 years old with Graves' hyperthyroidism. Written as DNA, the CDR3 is TGTGCCAGCAGCTTTAGCGGGATCAATGAGCAGTTCTTC. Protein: CASSFSGINEQFF.